This T cell receptor beta chain was observed in a study of cytomegalovirus exposure and HLA in healthy donors. CDR1 is MDHEN, CDR2 SYDVKM, per germline. The CDR3 spans 13 residues. Trimming shortened V by 3 bases and J by 4 bases, and 9 bases separated the two germline ends. PCR primers comprised 60 Vbeta and 13 Jbeta primers. Here immunoSEQ multiplex PCR was the method, and the copy in TCRdb shows in-frame clones only, minus some. This sample's table has around 200,000 clones. This TCR was sampled from a woman aged 25-40 years in good health and CMV-seropositive. Source material: PBMCs. The chain combines TRBV28 with TRBJ1-2, with unresolved D. CDR3 nucleotides: TGTGCCAGCAGTTTCCCTCTTAGCTATGGCTACACCTTC. Translation: CASSFPLSYGYTF.